This T cell receptor beta chain derives from a study of T cell responses to AZD1222 COVID-19 vaccine. Note on this clone: Its specificity is not known.

Regarding the study as a whole: Clonal diversity was possibly underestimated, and white British individuals and females predominated among donors.

The ends lost 5 bases at V and 6 bases at J; junction bases unmatched: 11. CDR3 length: 17 amino acids. Germline V gene lookup returns CDR1 SEHNR and CDR2 FQNEAQ (reference sequence). Only in-frame clones appear in the TCRdb table, and some are missing; sequencing was by immunoSEQ multiplex PCR. The sample includes roughly 200,000 clones, approximately 95% of them seen just once. Source: peripheral blood, taken 28 days after the second dose of the MenACWY control vaccine. This sequence originates from an adult who received the MenACWY meningococcal vaccine as a control. The chain couples TRBV7-9 to TRBJ2-1; 12 bases agree with TRBD2. The CDR3 sequence: CASSVRLAGAQFNEQFF. CDR3 DNA: TGTGCCAGCAGCGTTAGACTAGCGGGGGCGCAGTTCAATGAGCAGTTCTTC.